This TCR beta chain was profiled in a study of vaccination and CD4 T cells after COVID-19. Study information: Researchers treated control cultures with a CEFX pool, an HIV-1 Nef pool, or no peptide.

Sequencing of the DNA from cultured CD4+ T cells was carried out with the Oncomine TCR Beta short-read assay. MiXCR, run by TCRdb on the PCR reads, gives a single entry per CDR3 protein. The sample holds fewer than 12,000 distinct CDR3 sequences, around 50% seen once. V trimming: 2 bases; J trimming: 2 bases; junction bases outside the gene matches: 8. This CDR3 is 16 amino acids long. Germline V gene lookup returns CDR1 DFQATT and CDR2 SNEGSKA (reference sequence). Comments on this clonotype: Its matching antigen is unknown.

The study's findings and limits: Recorded median SARS-CoV-2-reactive clonotype numbers increased from about 20 to 38 without reaching significance. For convalescent patients, 304 of the 307 vaccine-specific clones analyzed were classified as spike mono-reactive. Among convalescent patients, a median roughly 90% of reactive clones emerged only after vaccination.

As for treatment: roughly nine-day PBMC culture with coronavirus spike peptide pools or control peptides (ViraFEST assay). The sample comprised CD4+ T cells from blood, cultured in vitro. This clonotype originated in a human donor who had recovered from COVID-19. The V call is TRBV20-1, the J call TRBJ2-3, with TRBD2 identical over 9 bases. The CDR3 DNA sequence: TGCAGTGCTAGACCTATCCCGGGACTAGCCACAGATACGCAGTATTTT. Protein sequence: CSARPIPGLATDTQYF.